These 27 T cell receptor beta chains were all obtained from the same sample, sequenced in a study of blood T cell repertoires in COVID-19. Only in-frame clones appear in the TCRdb table, and some are missing; sequencing was by immunoSEQ multiplex PCR. Found here are approximately 350,000 clones, 90% to 95% of them singletons; the top ten hold 2.5% to 4%. Sequenced input: peripheral blood. All receptors come from a young woman who had recovered from COVID-19.

The genes are TRBV24-1 and TRBJ2-1; no clear D. Trimming shortened V by 0 bases and J by 5 bases, and 7 bases separated the two germline ends. This CDR3 has 14 residues. CDR1 and CDR2 (germline): KGHDR, SFDVKD. CDR3 DNA: TGTGCCACCAGTGATTTGAACACAGACAATGAGCAGTTCTTC. Its translation is CATSDLNTDNEQFF.

The J gene is TRBJ2-1, the V gene TRBV11-2; weak D call: TRBD2 (6 bases). CDR1 and CDR2 (germline): SGHAT, FQNNGV. Trimming removed 2 bases at V and 7 bases at J, with 21 bases between. This CDR3 has 17 amino acids. The chain's CDR3 is CASSLFRVGLPWNEQFF. The DNA of the CDR3 is TGTGCCAGCAGCTTATTCCGCGTCGGACTACCTTGGAATGAGCAGTTCTTC.

V usage is TRBV5-1 and J usage is TRBJ1-3; the D is unclear. Germline V lookup: CDR1 SGHRS, CDR2 YFSETQ. This CDR3 has 14 residues. V was trimmed by 2 bases and J by 3 bases, leaving 9 bases between them. The CDR3 region is CASSFGSGGNTIYF. The DNA for the CDR3 is TGCGCCAGCAGCTTCGGGTCTGGTGGAAACACCATATATTTT.

The chain couples TRBV6-6 to TRBJ1-1, with 7 bases identical to TRBD1. The CDR3 totals 13 residues. Germline V CDR1 and CDR2: MNHNY, SVGAGI (reference sequence). The V segment lost 6 bases and the J segment 4 bases; nucleotides outside the gene matches: 5. For the CDR3, the DNA is TGTGCCAGCAGACCACAGGGGACCACTGAAGCTTTCTTT. Translating it yields CASRPQGTTEAFF.

V is TRBV27 and J is TRBJ1-2; D remains unclear. Germline CDR1 is MNHEY and CDR2 is SMNVEV (reference sequence). The CDR3 has 14 amino acids. Trimming removed 3 bases at V and 3 bases at J, with 11 bases between. The CDR3 reads CASSFQALDYGYTF. In nucleotides, the CDR3 is TGTGCCAGCAGTTTTCAGGCCTTGGACTATGGCTACACCTTC.

This sequence joins TRBV5-6 and TRBJ1-2; D is uncertain. Germline values: CDR1 SGHDT, CDR2 YYEEEE. The length of the CDR3 is 13 residues. V lost 0 bases to trimming and J lost 1 base, with 4 bases between them. The CDR3 sequence: CASSLADNYGYTF. CDR3 DNA sequence: TGTGCCAGCAGCTTGGCAGATAACTATGGCTACACCTTC.

V usage is TRBV7-7 and J usage is TRBJ2-2; 8 positions agree with TRBD2. Trimming removed 7 bases from V and 2 bases from J; junction bases left unmatched: 18. The CDR3 has 19 residues. Germline V lookup: CDR1 SSHAT, CDR2 FNYEAQ (reference sequence). CDR3 sequence reads: CASTPYASAGGLNTGELFF. The CDR3 coding sequence is TGTGCCAGCACCCCGTACGCTAGTGCGGGAGGCCTAAACACCGGGGAGCTGTTTTTT.

The chain employs TRBV4-3 and TRBJ1-2; D not resolved. V lost 1 base to trimming and J lost 3 bases, with 15 bases between them. Germline-derived CDR1 and CDR2 are LGHNA and YSLEER. The CDR3 sequence is 16 residues long. CDR3 sequence (DNA): TGCGCCAGCAGCCAAGCCCATGGCGGCGGGGACTATGGCTACACCTTC. Amino acid sequence: CASSQAHGGGDYGYTF.

This chain joins TRBV27 and TRBJ2-4; D unclear. The CDR3 contains 15 residues. Germline V gives CDR1 MNHEY, CDR2 SMNVEV (reference sequence). V was shortened by 5 bases and J by 8 bases, with 19 bases between the two germline ends. The CDR3 sequence is CASSPTLRVSDIQYF. For the CDR3, the DNA is TGTGCCAGCAGTCCAACCTTACGTGTTTCGGACATTCAGTACTTC.

The V call is TRBV7-2, the J call TRBJ1-1; maybe TRBD1 (5 bases). This CDR3 is built from 15 residues. The V end was cut by 5 bases, the J end by 4 bases, with 17 bases between. CDR1 and CDR2 (germline): SGHTA, FQGNSA. CDR3 DNA sequence: TGTGCCAGCAGCACAACCCCAGGGCTCGGCACTGAAGCTTTCTTT. Translating it yields CASSTTPGLGTEAFF.

V gene TRBV19 combines with J gene TRBJ1-3; maybe TRBD1 (6 bases). V was trimmed by 6 bases and J by 3 bases, leaving 18 bases between them. Per germline, CDR1 LNHDA and CDR2 SQIVND (reference sequence). The CDR3 extends over 16 amino acids. As DNA, the CDR3 is TGTGCCAGTAGCTTCGTGGGGGGGGCTCGTGGAAACACCATATATTTT. This translates into CASSFVGGARGNTIYF.

This clone was seen only a few times. The rearrangement uses TRBV9 and TRBJ2-2, with 12 bases that match TRBD2. CDR1 SGDLS and CDR2 YYNGEE come from the germline V gene. This CDR3 has 17 residues. V lost 4 bases and J lost 7; bases outside the gene matches: 11. The CDR3 region has the DNA TGTGCCAGCAGCCGATCTCTAGCGGGAGGGCTTTTCGGGGAGCTGTTTTTT. As protein: CASSRSLAGGLFGELFF.

Here the CDR3 reads CASSLDRGAYNTEAFF. In nucleotides, the CDR3 is TGTGCCAGCAGCTTGGACAGGGGGGCTTACAACACTGAAGCTTTCTTT. The chain joins TRBV11-3 to TRBJ1-1; 10 bases map to TRBD1. CDR3 length equals 16 residues. Trimming cost V 3 bases and J 2 bases; bases outside gene matches: 6. CDR1 is SGHNT and CDR2 is YENEEA in the germline V gene.

The chain carries TRBV13 and TRBJ1-1; D might be TRBD1 (6 bases). Trimming left V 1 base short and J 5 bases short, with 11 bases between. From germline, CDR1 is PRHDT and CDR2 FYEKMQ (reference sequence). This CDR3 spans 14 amino acids. As DNA, the CDR3 is TGTGCCAGCAGCTTAGACAGGGTAGGAACTGAAGCTTTCTTT. Its protein product is CASSLDRVGTEAFF.

V usage is TRBV19 and J usage is TRBJ1-2; D uncertain. Germline values: CDR1 LNHDA, CDR2 SQIVND (reference sequence). Trimming removed 2 bases at V and 0 bases at J, with 10 bases between. There are 15 residues in the CDR3. The CDR3 loop is CASSISGSPNYGYTF. CDR3 nucleotides: TGTGCCAGTAGTATAAGCGGCAGCCCTAACTATGGCTACACCTTC.

The chain links TRBV12-5 to TRBJ1-3; TRBD1 matches 7 bases. Trimming cost V 6 bases and J 1 base; bases outside gene matches: 6. CDR3 size: 15 residues. Germline V gene sequence: CDR1 LGHNT, CDR2 FRNRAP. The DNA of the CDR3 is TGTGCTAGTGGCCCCGCGACAGGGTCTGGAAACACCATATATTTT. It is translated as CASGPATGSGNTIYF. Complete variable domain (other parts from reference TRBV12-5 and TRBJ1-3): DARVTQTPRHKVTEMGQEVTMRCQPILGHNTVFWYRQTMMQGLELLAYFRNRAPLDDSGMPKDRFSAEMPDATLATLKIQPSEPRDSAVYFCASGPATGSGNTIYFGEGSWLTVV.

The gene calls are TRBV20-1 and TRBJ2-5, with D possibly being TRBD2 (5 bases). The CDR3 is 12 residues long. V dropped 3 bases and J dropped 2 bases, with 7 bases sitting between them. The germline V gene has CDR1 DFQATT and CDR2 SNEGSKA (reference sequence). CDR3 nucleotides: TGCAGTGCTAGTCGCGGGCAAGAGACCCAGTACTTC. Protein: CSASRGQETQYF.

The chain combines TRBV5-6 with TRBJ2-2; possible D gene TRBD2, 5 bases. Deletions cut 4 bases from V and 6 bases from J, with 16 bases between. This CDR3 comprises 15 residues. Germline values: CDR1 SGHDT, CDR2 YYEEEE. For the CDR3, the DNA is TGTGCCAGCAGCGCCGGACCGGGAACGGCCGGGGAGCTGTTTTTT. This translates into CASSAGPGTAGELFF.

This chain links TRBV29-1 with TRBJ1-5; TRBD1 might be the D (6 bases). The V gene's germline CDR1 is SQVTM and CDR2 ANQGSEA. The CDR3 consists of 13 residues. The germline V and J ends were trimmed by 4 bases and 2 bases, with 9 bases remaining between them. The CDR3 bases are TGCAGCGTTGCACAGGGTGGCAATCAGCCCCAGCATTTT. Residues: CSVAQGGNQPQHF. Combining the CDR3 with reference TRBV29-1 and TRBJ1-5 gives the whole variable domain SAVISQKPSRDICQRGTSLTIQCQVDSQVTMMFWYRQQPGQSLTLIATANQGSEATYESGFVIDKFPISRPNLTFSTLTVSNMSPEDSSIYLCSVAQGGNQPQHFGDGTRLSIL.

The genes are TRBV20-1 and TRBJ2-3; tentatively, D is TRBD1 (5 bases). The ends were cut back, 6 bases at V and 4 bases at J, with 8 bases in the middle. The CDR3 sequence is 11 residues long. Germline V gene lookup returns CDR1 DFQATT and CDR2 SNEGSKA (reference sequence). This CDR3 reads CSAGRADTQYF. CDR3 nucleotide sequence: TGCAGTGCGGGGCGCGCAGATACGCAGTATTTT.

V and J are TRBV6-5 and TRBJ1-2; 7 nucleotides align to TRBD1. Germline V gene data show CDR1 as MNHEY and CDR2 as SVGAGI. The CDR3 loop spans 15 amino acids. V trimming: 6 bases; J trimming: 7 bases; junction bases outside the gene matches: 14. Written as DNA, the CDR3 is TGTGCCAGCAGATCCCAGTGGGACAGATACTTTGGCTACACCTTC. It encodes CASRSQWDRYFGYTF.

The chain links TRBV6-5 to TRBJ2-2, with 8 bases that match TRBD1. CDR1 is MNHEY and CDR2 is SVGAGI in the germline V gene. J gave up 13 bases and V 6 bases, and 10 bases lay outside the gene matches. The CDR3 length is 13 residues. CDR3 DNA: TGTGCCAGCAGAATGCCCGGGACAGGCGTGCTGTTTTTT. It encodes CASRMPGTGVLFF.

This CDR3 reads CASSPQTENTGELFF. The CDR3 nucleotides read TGTGCCAGTAGTCCCCAGACAGAGAACACCGGGGAGCTGTTTTTT. This rearrangement joins TRBV19 to TRBJ2-2, with D possibly TRBD1 on 5 matching bases. Trimming cost V 5 bases and J 1 base, with 11 bases left between them. Looked up from germline, CDR1 is LNHDA and CDR2 is SQIVND (reference sequence). The CDR3 is made up of 15 amino acids. The variable domain in full, completed from reference TRBV19 and TRBJ2-2, reads DGGITQSPKYLFRKEGQNVTLSCEQNLNHDAMYWYRQDPGQGLRLIYYSQIVNDFQKGDIAEGYSVSREKKESFPLTVTSAQKNPTAFYLCASSPQTENTGELFFGEGSRLTVL.

The gene calls are TRBV3-1 (or the pseudogene TRBV3-2) and TRBJ1-2; 7 bases agree with TRBD1. The CDR3 runs 15 residues. With 4 bases clipped from V and 4 bases from J, the junction kept 9 bases outside the gene matches. Per the germline V gene, CDR1 is LGHDT and CDR2 is YNNKEL (reference sequence). The CDR3 DNA follows: TGTGCCAGCAGCCCAACCTTTGACAGGGCCTATGGCTACACCTTC. Its protein is CASSPTFDRAYGYTF.

This chain connects TRBV10-3 to TRBJ1-1; D is ambiguous. The germline CDR1 and CDR2 sequences are ENHRY and SYGVKD. V was shortened by 6 bases and J by 1 base, with 9 bases between the two germline ends. The CDR3 totals 13 residues. In DNA form, the CDR3 reads TGTGCCATCAGCTCAACAGAGAACACTGAAGCTTTCTTT. Encoded protein: CAISSTENTEAFF.

The chain uses TRBV9 and TRBJ1-2; D gene ambiguous. CDR1 is SGDLS, CDR2 YYNGEE, per germline. This CDR3 has 14 residues. Trimming stripped 7 bases from V and 0 bases from J, with 13 bases between. DNA for the CDR3: TGTGCCAGCGGACTGACAATTTCTAACTATGGCTACACCTTC. This encodes CASGLTISNYGYTF.

The gene calls are TRBV20-1 and TRBJ1-6, with 7 bases lining up with TRBD1. The germline gives CDR1 DFQATT, CDR2 SNEGSKA (reference sequence). CDR3 length: 15 amino acids. Trimming at V came to 3 bases and at J to 7 bases, leaving 9 bases not matched to a gene. CDR3 nucleotide sequence: TGCAGTGCTAGTCAGGGGGGACTGGGGAATTCACCCCTCCACTTT. It codes for CSASQGGLGNSPLHF.